One sample yielded the 3 T cell receptor beta chains listed below, sequenced in a study of blood T cell repertoires in COVID-19. Profiling relied on immunoSEQ multiplex PCR, and the TCRdb table lists in-frame clones only, not all of them. The profile shows around 34,000 clones, about four fifths of them singletons. The sequencing input was peripheral blood. The receptors come from a man aged 50 to 59 with acute or convalescent COVID-19.

V usage is TRBV12-5 and J usage is TRBJ2-1; TRBD2 agrees at 16 bases. The CDR3 extends over 16 amino acids. The V and J ends lost 4 bases and 9 bases, in that order; junction bases with no gene match: 6. Germline-derived CDR1 and CDR2 are LGHNT and FRNRAP. The DNA for the CDR3 is TGTGCTAGTGGTTACTCGGGACTAGCGGGAGGGGCTGAGCAGTTCTTC. Its protein product is CASGYSGLAGGAEQFF.

The chain carries TRBV20-1 and TRBJ2-7; D may be TRBD2 (6 bases). The germline CDR1 and CDR2 sequences are DFQATT and SNEGSKA (reference sequence). Deletions cut 5 bases from V and 3 bases from J, with 8 bases between. The CDR3 spans 11 residues. The DNA of the CDR3 is TGCAGTGCTGGGAGGAGCTACGAGCAGTACTTC. Encoded protein: CSAGRSYEQYF.

The genes are TRBV4-1 and TRBJ2-3; perhaps TRBD1 as D (6 bases). Trimming removed 1 base at V and 0 bases at J, with 11 bases between. The CDR3 runs 16 residues. CDR1 and CDR2 (germline): MGHRA, YSYEKL. CDR3 protein: CASSQGGQLSTDTQYF. Written as DNA, the CDR3 is TGCGCCAGCAGCCAAGGGGGGCAGTTAAGCACAGATACGCAGTATTTT.